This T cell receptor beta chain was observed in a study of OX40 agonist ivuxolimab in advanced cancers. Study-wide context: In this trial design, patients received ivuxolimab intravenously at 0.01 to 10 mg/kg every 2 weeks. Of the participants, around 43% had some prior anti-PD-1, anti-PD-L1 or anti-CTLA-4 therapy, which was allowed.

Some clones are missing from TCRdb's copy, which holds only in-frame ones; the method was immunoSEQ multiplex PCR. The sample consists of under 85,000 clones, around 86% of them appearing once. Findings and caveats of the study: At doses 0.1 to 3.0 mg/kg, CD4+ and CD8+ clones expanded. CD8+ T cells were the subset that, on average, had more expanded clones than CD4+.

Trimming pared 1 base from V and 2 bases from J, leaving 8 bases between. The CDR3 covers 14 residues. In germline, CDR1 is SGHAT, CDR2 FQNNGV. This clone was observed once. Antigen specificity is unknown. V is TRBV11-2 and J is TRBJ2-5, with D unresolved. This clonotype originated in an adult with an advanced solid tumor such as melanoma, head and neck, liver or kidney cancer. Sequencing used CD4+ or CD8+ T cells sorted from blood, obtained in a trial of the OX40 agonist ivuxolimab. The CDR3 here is CASSLGAGQETQYF. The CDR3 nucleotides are TGTGCCAGCAGCTTAGGGGCAGGTCAAGAGACCCAGTACTTC.